One and the same sample provided the 25 T cell receptor beta chains below, sequenced in a study of cytomegalovirus exposure and HLA in healthy donors. This PCR relied on a set of 60 Vbeta primers and 13 Jbeta primers. Sequencing was performed with immunoSEQ multiplex PCR; in TCRdb, only in-frame clones are kept and a portion is missing. The table has some 190,000 clones, roughly 73% seen once; the top ten hold approximately 2.1%. The sample consisted of PBMCs. Source of these receptors: a woman under 40 in good health and CMV-seropositive.

The chain uses TRBV19 and TRBJ2-7; 10 bases align to TRBD1. Germline loops: CDR1 LNHDA, CDR2 SQIVND (reference sequence). This CDR3 is built from 13 residues. With V trimmed by 7 bases and J by 9 bases, 9 bases remained unmatched. The CDR3 loop is CASTTRQGASQYF. CDR3 bases: TGTGCCAGTACCACCCGACAGGGGGCGTCGCAGTACTTC.

The V and J genes are TRBV18 and TRBJ2-7; 7 bases are shared with TRBD1. Unmatched junction bases numbered 10, after V lost 5 bases and J lost 3 bases. The CDR3 totals 15 residues. Germline V gene lookup returns CDR1 KGHSH and CDR2 LQKENI. CDR3 DNA sequence: TGTGCCAGCTCAAGACAGGGTCTATCCGGCTACGAGCAGTACTTC. It specifies CASSRQGLSGYEQYF.

This chain connects TRBV7-2 to TRBJ1-1, with a weak D call TRBD1 (6 bases). CDR1 SGHTA and CDR2 FQGNSA come from the germline V gene. Trimming removed 5 bases at V and 5 bases at J, with 18 bases between. The CDR3 is 15 amino acids. The CDR3 sequence is CASSIQGLSGTEAFF. The CDR3 DNA reads TGTGCCAGCAGCATCCAGGGGTTATCTGGGACTGAAGCTTTCTTT.

The V and J genes are TRBV28 and TRBJ2-3, with D possibly being TRBD1 (5 bases). From germline, CDR1 is MDHEN and CDR2 SYDVKM. The CDR3 runs 12 residues. V gave up 4 bases and J gave up 5 bases, with 7 bases separating them. The CDR3 spells CASSSRGDTQYF. The CDR3 coding sequence is TGTGCCAGCAGTTCAAGGGGAGATACGCAGTATTTT.

The chain has TRBV19 and TRBJ1-2; D might be TRBD1 (6 bases). V lost 10 bases, J lost 8 bases, and 14 bases lay in between. The CDR3 has 11 residues. CDR1 is LNHDA and CDR2 is SQIVND in the germline V gene (reference sequence). CDR3 in amino acids: CAISRGFGYTF. CDR3 nucleotide sequence: TGTGCCATCTCCAGGGGATTCGGCTACACCTTC.

This clone has a handful of counts. The chain couples TRBV30 to TRBJ2-6; D remains unclear. The V and J ends lost 0 bases and 3 bases respectively, with 9 bases between them. The CDR3 totals 15 residues. Germline V gene lookup returns CDR1 GTSNPN and CDR2 SVGIG (reference sequence). The CDR3 loop reads CAWSVEVGGANVLTF. In DNA, the CDR3 is TGTGCCTGGAGTGTTGAGGTCGGTGGGGCCAACGTCCTGACTTTC.

The chain recombines TRBV2 with TRBJ2-4; TRBD1 matches at 11 bases. CDR3 length equals 15 residues. The V and J ends lost 6 bases and 1 base, in that order; junction bases with no gene match: 2. Germline V gives CDR1 SNHLY, CDR2 FYNNEI. For the CDR3, the DNA is TGTGCCAGCAGGGGACAGGGGGGGGCCAAAAACATTCAGTACTTC. This translates into CASRGQGGAKNIQYF. The full variable domain, in which reference TRBV2 and TRBJ2-4 provide the parts outside the CDR3, is EPEVTQTPSHQVTQMGQEVILRCVPISNHLYFYWYRQILGQKVEFLVSFYNNEISEKSEIFDDQFSVERPDGSNFTLKIRSTKLEDSAMYFCASRGQGGAKNIQYFGAGTRLSVL.

This rearrangement joins TRBV30 to TRBJ1-2, with D possibly matching TRBD1 (6 bases). Germline V gives CDR1 GTSNPN, CDR2 SVGIG (reference sequence). CDR3 length: 13 residues. Trimming stripped 1 base from V and 6 bases from J, with 12 bases between. CDR3 region: CAWSEVQGNGYTF. The DNA of the CDR3 is TGTGCCTGGAGTGAGGTACAGGGCAATGGCTACACCTTC.

The chain couples TRBV5-5 to TRBJ2-7, with D unclear. V lost 4 bases to trimming and J lost 3 bases, with 17 bases between them. This CDR3 spans 15 amino acids. Germline lookup yields CDR1 SGHKS and CDR2 YYEKEE (reference sequence). The CDR3 DNA reads TGTGCCAGCAGCCCGAGCCCCGCTGCCGGCTACGAGCAGTACTTC. Translating gives CASSPSPAAGYEQYF.

V gene TRBV28 combines with J gene TRBJ1-5; 7 nucleotides line up with TRBD1. The CDR3 loop spans 16 amino acids. Germline CDR1 is MDHEN and CDR2 is SYDVKM. The V segment lost 5 bases and the J segment 5 bases; nucleotides outside the gene matches: 12. The CDR3 bases are TGTGCCAGCAGTCCCTCCCCTGACAGGGCTGATCAGCCCCAGCATTTT. Encoded protein: CASSPSPDRADQPQHF.

The chain has TRBV5-1 and TRBJ2-3; D gene uncertain. The CDR3 has 15 amino acids. Germline V gene sequence: CDR1 SGHRS, CDR2 YFSETQ. Deletions cut 0 bases from V and 0 bases from J, with 8 bases between. The DNA for the CDR3 is TGCGCCAGCAGCTTGGTGGCAGGTAGCACAGATACGCAGTATTTT. Its protein product is CASSLVAGSTDTQYF. Filled out from reference TRBV5-1 and TRBJ2-3, the complete variable domain reads KAGVTQTPRYLIKTRGQQVTLSCSPISGHRSVSWYQQTPGQGLQFLFEYFSETQRNKGNFPGRFSGRQFSNSRSEMNVSTLELGDSALYLCASSLVAGSTDTQYFGPGTRLTVL.

The chain couples TRBV5-3 to TRBJ2-5; no clear D gene. TRBV5-3 is flagged as an ORF with uncertain function. The CDR3 covers 10 residues. Trimming pared 5 bases from V and 4 bases from J, leaving 3 bases between. CDR3 DNA: TGTGCCAGAAGGAGAGAGACCCAGTACTTC. Translated: CARRRETQYF.

As to this clone: At the DNA level, this CDR3 is encoded by other sequences in the same sample as well. This chain uses TRBV5-1 with TRBJ1-2; TRBD1 matches 9 bases. The CDR3 runs to 14 residues. V was pared by 4 bases and J by 5 bases, with 6 bases of the junction left unmatched. The germline V gene has CDR1 SGHRS and CDR2 YFSETQ. The CDR3 region has the DNA TGCGCCAGCAGCCCCGGACAGGGGAGGTATGGCTACACCTTC. It codes for CASSPGQGRYGYTF.

The chain has TRBV7-2 and TRBJ1-5; no definite D call. Trimming pared 2 bases from V and 4 bases from J, leaving 6 bases between. Per germline, CDR1 SGHTA and CDR2 FQGNSA. This CDR3 comprises 13 residues. The CDR3: CASSLSTNQPQHF. Here the CDR3 DNA reads TGTGCCAGCAGCTTATCTACGAATCAGCCCCAGCATTTT.

This chain uses TRBV7-2 with TRBJ2-7, with D perhaps TRBD2 (5 bases). The CDR3 totals 16 residues. Deletions cut 5 bases from V and 6 bases from J, with 23 bases between. Looked up from germline, CDR1 is SGHTA and CDR2 is FQGNSA. CDR3 DNA sequence: TGTGCCAGCAGCGGGAGTAGCCCCCAATTGTTTGGCGAGCAGTACTTC. This codes for CASSGSSPQLFGEQYF.

The chain carries TRBV6-6 and TRBJ2-7, with 9 bases aligning to TRBD2. The CDR3 totals 15 residues. CDR1 and CDR2 (germline): MNHNY, SVGAGI (reference sequence). The CDR3 nucleotides read TGTGCTACTACCGGGGGGGCTAGCGGGATTTACGAGCAGTACTTC. This encodes CATTGGASGIYEQYF.

This clone was observed once. Other DNA variants within this sample encode the same CDR3. The genes are TRBV6-1 and TRBJ1-5, with 10 bases aligning to TRBD1. CDR1 and CDR2 from the germline V gene are MNHNS and SASEGT. With 6 bases clipped from V and 0 bases from J, the junction kept 2 bases outside the gene matches. This CDR3 has 15 amino acids. The DNA for the CDR3 is TGTGCCAGCAGCGGACAGGGGGGTAGCAATCAGCCCCAGCATTTT. It translates to CASSGQGGSNQPQHF.

This clone was detected only a few times. J is TRBJ2-3 and V is TRBV7-3; 10 positions match TRBD2. The CDR3 totals 15 residues. J gave up 4 bases and V 5 bases, and 6 bases lay outside the gene matches. Germline-derived CDR1 and CDR2 are SGHTA and FQGTGA. Written as DNA, the CDR3 is TGTGCCAGCAGCCCCGGGACTAGCGCCGCAGATACGCAGTATTTT. Translated: CASSPGTSAADTQYF.

The chain recombines TRBV29-1 with TRBJ2-7, with 10 bases aligning to TRBD1. J lost 6 bases, V lost 0 bases, and 5 bases had no gene match. The CDR3 length is 14 residues. Germline V gene sequence: CDR1 SQVTM, CDR2 ANQGSEA. CDR3 nucleotides: TGCAGCGTTGAAGAGGGACAGGGGACCGGCGAGCAGTACTTC. Amino acids: CSVEEGQGTGEQYF.

The chain carries TRBV5-4 and TRBJ2-5, with D perhaps matching TRBD2 (6 bases). Germline assignment: CDR1 SGHNT and CDR2 YYREEE (reference sequence). Trimming stripped 3 bases from V and 2 bases from J, with 14 bases between. This CDR3 has 15 amino acids. CDR3 in DNA: TGTGCCAGCAGCTCTGGGGGGAAGAGGCAAGAGACCCAGTACTTC. Its translation: CASSSGGKRQETQYF.

The table lists this clone with a count of one. The chain combines TRBV11-2 with TRBJ2-2; 8 positions match TRBD1. The CDR3 has 16 amino acids. Germline CDR1 SGHAT, CDR2 FQNNGV. V shed 2 bases and J 2 bases; nucleotides not matched to a gene: 4. CDR3 nucleotide sequence: TGTGCCAGCAGCTTAACAGGGGGGAAAAACACCGGGGAGCTGTTTTTT. Amino acids: CASSLTGGKNTGELFF.

V is TRBV19 and J is TRBJ1-2, with D possibly TRBD1 on 6 matching bases. V dropped 6 bases and J dropped 14 bases, with 13 bases sitting between them. Germline CDR1 LNHDA, CDR2 SQIVND (reference sequence). The CDR3 totals 10 residues. CDR3 DNA sequence: TGTGCCAGTAGGCCGGGAAGGGGGACCTTC. Translating gives CASRPGRGTF.

This chain links TRBV9 with TRBJ2-2; D might be TRBD1 (5 bases). V lost 0 bases and J 4 bases, leaving 16 bases between the germline ends. Germline V gene data show CDR1 as SGDLS and CDR2 as YYNGEE. The CDR3 sequence is 17 residues long. The CDR3 loop reads CASSVGGRGAGTGELFF. In DNA, the CDR3 is TGTGCCAGCAGCGTAGGTGGTAGGGGCGCTGGCACCGGGGAGCTGTTTTTT.

The genes are TRBV28 and TRBJ2-5; 11 bases align to TRBD1. Germline CDR1 is MDHEN and CDR2 is SYDVKM. The junction had 4 bases not matched to a gene; V was cut back by 6 bases and J by 7 bases. The CDR3 length is 13 residues. CDR3 sequence reads: CASRGQGARTQYF. The CDR3 bases are TGTGCCAGCAGAGGACAGGGGGCACGGACCCAGTACTTC.

This chain links TRBV2 with TRBJ1-1, with D unresolved. Germline values: CDR1 SNHLY, CDR2 FYNNEI. V was cut by 5 bases and J by 0 bases, with 7 bases left in between. The CDR3 length is 13 residues. CDR3: CASSYTLNTEAFF. CDR3 DNA sequence: TGTGCCAGCAGTTACACATTGAACACTGAAGCTTTCTTT.